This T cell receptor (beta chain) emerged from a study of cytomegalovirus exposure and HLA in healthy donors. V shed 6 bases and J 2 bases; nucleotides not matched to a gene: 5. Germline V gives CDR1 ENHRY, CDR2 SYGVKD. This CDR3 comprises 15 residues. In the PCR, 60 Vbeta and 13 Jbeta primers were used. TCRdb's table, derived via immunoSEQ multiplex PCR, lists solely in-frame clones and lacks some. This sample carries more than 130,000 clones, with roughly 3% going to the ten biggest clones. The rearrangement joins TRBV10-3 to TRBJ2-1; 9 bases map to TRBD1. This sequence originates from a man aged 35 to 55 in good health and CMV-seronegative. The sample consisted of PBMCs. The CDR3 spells CAIRTGTGPYNEQFF. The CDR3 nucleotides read TGTGCCATCAGGACCGGGACAGGGCCCTACAATGAGCAGTTCTTC.